The 14 T cell receptor beta chains reported below all come from one sample, sequenced in a study of blood T cells in healthy people across ages. A second about 6 to 12 cycle PCR used barcoded and J-beta primers. TCRdb processed the 5' RACE reads anew with MiXCR; each CDR3 protein has one entry. The table has 1.5 million to 2 million distinct CDR3 sequences, 28% seen once. The sequenced sample was blood. The receptors originated from a woman aged 25-40 years in good health.

This rearrangement joins TRBV30 to TRBJ2-1; D is unresolved. Germline V lookup: CDR1 GTSNPN, CDR2 SVGIG (reference sequence). V gave up 4 bases and J gave up 2 bases, with 3 bases separating them. This CDR3 region has 11 residues. CDR3 sequence: CAWKAYNEQFF. The CDR3 nucleotides are TGTGCCTGGAAGGCCTACAATGAGCAGTTCTTC.

As regards this clonotype: A much larger clone is a single base away; this may be a read error. The V gene is TRBV7-6, the J gene TRBJ2-7, with 7 bases identical to TRBD2. CDR3 size: 14 residues. Germline loops: CDR1 SGHVS, CDR2 FNYEAQ. V lost 3 bases, J lost 6 bases, and 8 bases stayed unmatched. This chain's CDR3 is CASSFGQGGFEQYF. CDR3 coding DNA: TGTGCCAGCAGCTTTGGCCAGGGAGGGTTCGAGCAGTACTTC. Full variable domain (remainder filled in from reference TRBV7-6 and TRBJ2-7): GAGVSQSPRYKVTKRGQDVALRCDPISGHVSLYWYRQALGQGPEFLTYFNYEAQQDKSGLPNDRFSAERPEGSISTLTIQRTEQRDSAMYRCASSFGQGGFEQYFGPGTRLTVT.

This rearrangement joins TRBV7-2 to TRBJ2-7; 8 bases map to TRBD2. The CDR3 covers 17 residues. Losses at the gene ends were 5 bases for V and 1 base for J; bases not matched to a gene: 13. Germline CDR1 SGHTA, CDR2 FQGNSA. Written as DNA, the CDR3 is TGTGCCAGCAGCCCAGGCGGGGCGGGAGGCCTATCCTACGAGCAGTACTTC. This codes for CASSPGGAGGLSYEQYF.

The chain joins TRBV14 to TRBJ2-3, with 8 bases lining up with TRBD1. Germline CDR1 and CDR2: SGHDN and FVKESK. Trimming cost V 7 bases and J 6 bases; bases outside gene matches: 6. The CDR3 contains 13 residues. Here the CDR3 DNA reads TGTGCCAGCAACCGGGACAGGTGGGATACGCAGTATTTT. Translation gives CASNRDRWDTQYF.

Concerning this clonotype: Sequence at one end of the junction differs from germline and may be a read error. This CDR3 is CASRWSGGLSEAFF. DNA of the CDR3: TGTGCCAGCAGGTGGTCAGGGGGCCTCTCTGAGGCTTTCTTT. The chain uses TRBV2 and TRBJ1-1; 8 bases are a match to TRBD1. CDR1 is SNHLY and CDR2 is FYNNEI in the germline V gene. This CDR3 has 14 residues. The entire variable domain, with the rest obtained from reference TRBV2 and TRBJ1-1, is as follows: EPEVTQTPSHQVTQMGQEVILRCVPISNHLYFYWYRQILGQKVEFLVSFYNNEISEKSEIFDDQFSVERPDGSNFTLKIRSTKLEDSAMYFCASRWSGGLSEAFFGQGTRLTVV.

This clonotype was detected a few times. The chain employs TRBV3-1 and TRBJ2-1; 9 nucleotides line up with TRBD2. Germline loops: CDR1 LGHDT, CDR2 YNNKEL (reference sequence). J was trimmed by 10 bases and V by 3 bases; bases with no gene match: 7. The CDR3 is made up of 14 amino acids. CDR3 nucleotide sequence: TGTGCCAGCAGCCAGCGGGGGGGGGAAACAGAGCAGTTCTTC. Its protein is CASSQRGGETEQFF.

The chain employs TRBV12-3 or TRBV12-4 and TRBJ1-2, with 9 nucleotides matching TRBD1. This CDR3 spans 14 amino acids. Germline trimming cut 4 bases from V and 4 bases from J; bases unmatched to any gene: 4. CDR3 DNA: TGTGCCAGCAGTTACAGGGGGCCTGGCTATGGCTACACCTTC. This encodes CASSYRGPGYGYTF.

Of note for this clonotype: The junction departs from germline at one end; a sequencing error may be responsible. The V call is TRBV7-2, the J call TRBJ2-1, with TRBD2 identical over 12 bases. Germline V gene lookup returns CDR1 SGHTA and CDR2 FQGNSA. This CDR3 has 14 residues. In DNA, the CDR3 is TGTGTCAGCAGTCTAGCGGGGGGGGCCCATGAGCAGTTCTTC. Translating gives CVSSLAGGAHEQFF.

In nucleotides, the CDR3 is TGTGCCAGCAGCTGCGGGACAGTATTCGAAGAGACCCAGTACTTC. It encodes CASSCGTVFEETQYF. This sequence joins TRBV11-2 and TRBJ2-5; possibly TRBD1 for D (7 bases). The V end was cut by 4 bases, the J end by 3 bases, with 15 bases between. Germline V gene data show CDR1 as SGHAT and CDR2 as FQNNGV. This CDR3 comprises 15 residues.

The sample holds a few counts of this clonotype. This CDR3 is CATSGYSDGTSGRWNNEQYF. DNA of the CDR3: TGTGCCACCAGCGGCTATAGTGACGGGACTAGCGGGAGATGGAACAATGAGCAGTACTTC. V gene TRBV15 combines with J gene TRBJ2-5, with 14 positions matching TRBD2. The CDR3 is 20 residues long. CDR1 and CDR2 from the germline V gene are LNHNV and YYDKDF (reference sequence). With 5 bases clipped from V and 11 bases from J, the junction kept 25 bases outside the gene matches.

The chain uses TRBV3-1 and TRBJ2-5; TRBD1 aligns across 11 bases. The germline V gene encodes CDR1 LGHDT and CDR2 YNNKEL (reference sequence). The J segment lost 0 bases and the V segment lost 1 base, leaving 7 bases of the junction unmatched. This CDR3 has 18 amino acids. The CDR3 sequence is CASSQGTGGFGYQETQYF. CDR3 sequence (DNA): TGTGCCAGCAGCCAAGGGACAGGGGGCTTCGGGTACCAAGAGACCCAGTACTTC.

This clonotype was seen more than once but under ten times. V is TRBV5-1 and J is TRBJ1-1; TRBD1 agrees at 7 bases. From germline, CDR1 is SGHRS and CDR2 YFSETQ. V lost 4 bases and J lost 3; bases outside the gene matches: 6. The CDR3 covers 14 residues. CDR3 nucleotide sequence: TGCGCCAGCAGCGCGAGGGGGCCGGACACTGAAGCTTTCTTT. This encodes CASSARGPDTEAFF.

The chain employs TRBV5-5 and TRBJ1-5, with D possibly TRBD1 on 5 matching bases. Trimming shortened V by 4 bases and J by 4 bases, and 15 bases separated the two germline ends. The length of the CDR3 is 15 residues. Germline CDR1 and CDR2: SGHKS and YYEKEE (reference sequence). The CDR3 region is CASSPTTVSNQPQHF. CDR3 nucleotide sequence: TGTGCCAGCAGCCCCACGACAGTATCGAATCAGCCCCAGCATTTT.

This clonotype was observed a handful of times. This chain joins TRBV19 and TRBJ1-5; weak D call: TRBD1 (6 bases). Germline CDR1 reads LNHDA; CDR2 reads SQIVND (reference sequence). This CDR3 comprises 18 residues. V lost 5 bases and J 0 bases, leaving 20 bases between the germline ends. CDR3 sequence: CASSVNLIQGYSNQPQHF. The CDR3 DNA reads TGTGCCAGTAGTGTAAACCTGATACAGGGCTATAGCAATCAGCCCCAGCATTTT.